Only one count was recorded for the clone carrying this T cell receptor beta chain. Its specificity is not known. TCRbeta library preparation incorporated unique molecular identifiers. One entry per CDR3 protein, called by TCRdb with MiXCR from the PCR reads. The sample lists around 440,000 distinct CDR3 sequences, 15% to 20% occurring once. The data were taken from a study of T-cell reconstitution after alpha-beta-depleted transplantation in children. General observations from the study: Reported findings indicate that, about two months after transplant, alpha-beta T cells came from several hundred expanded clones, which were derived from non-depleted graft cells. From newly produced T cells came most of the T-cell counts and diversity one year after transplant. Several patients had high TCRbeta diversity at day 60; it came from surviving recipient T cells and thymic progenitors.

Sequencing was performed on PBMCs, mostly from graft donor cells, taken 360 days after TCRalphabeta/CD19-depleted stem cell transplant. The receptor was derived from a boy under two years old who had a stem cell transplant for Wiskott-Aldrich syndrome, so the T cells may come from the graft donor.

CDR3 residues: CASGDTYYEQYF. The DNA of the CDR3 is TGTGCCAGCGGGGACACCTACTACGAGCAGTACTTC. This sequence joins TRBV2 and TRBJ2-7; tentative D call: TRBD1 (6 bases). Germline V gives CDR1 SNHLY, CDR2 FYNNEI. The CDR3 has 12 amino acids. V lost 8 bases and J 3 bases, leaving 11 bases between the germline ends.